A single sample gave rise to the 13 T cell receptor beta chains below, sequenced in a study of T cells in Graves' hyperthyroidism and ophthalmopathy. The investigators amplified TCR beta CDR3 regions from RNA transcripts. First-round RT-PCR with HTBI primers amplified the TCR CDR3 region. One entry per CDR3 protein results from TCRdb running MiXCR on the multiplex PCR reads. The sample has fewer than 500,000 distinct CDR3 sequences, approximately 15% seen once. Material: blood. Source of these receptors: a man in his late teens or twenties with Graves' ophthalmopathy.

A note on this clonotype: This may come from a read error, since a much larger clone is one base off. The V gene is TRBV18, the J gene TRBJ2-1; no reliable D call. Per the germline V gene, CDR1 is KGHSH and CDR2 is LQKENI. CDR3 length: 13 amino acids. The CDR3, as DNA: TGTGCCAGCTCACCACCGTCCCACAATGGGCAGTTCTTC. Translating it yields CASSPPSHNGQFF.

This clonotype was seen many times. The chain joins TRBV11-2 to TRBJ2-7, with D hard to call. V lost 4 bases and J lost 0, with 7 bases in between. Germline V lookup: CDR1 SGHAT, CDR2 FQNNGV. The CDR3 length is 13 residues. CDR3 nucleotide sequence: TGTGCCAGCAGCTACGGGCACTCCTACGAGCAGTACTTC. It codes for CASSYGHSYEQYF.

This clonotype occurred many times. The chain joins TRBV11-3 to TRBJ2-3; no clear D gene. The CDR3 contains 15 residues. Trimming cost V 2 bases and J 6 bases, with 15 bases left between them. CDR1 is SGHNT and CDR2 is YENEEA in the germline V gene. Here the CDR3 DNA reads TGTGCCAGCAGCTTAAAAGCTATCTTTTCGGATACGCAGTATTTT. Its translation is CASSLKAIFSDTQYF. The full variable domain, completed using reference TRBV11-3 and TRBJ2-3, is EAGVVQSPRYKIIEKKQPVAFWCNPISGHNTLYWYLQNLGQGPELLIRYENEEAVDDSQLPKDRFSAERLKGVDSTLKIQPAELGDSAVYLCASSLKAIFSDTQYFGPGTRLTVL.

CDR3 loop: CASTQVAGGYEQYF. The DNA for the CDR3 is TGTGCCAGCACCCAAGTTGCGGGAGGTTACGAGCAGTACTTC. The rearrangement uses TRBV6-1 and TRBJ2-7, with 8 bases aligning to TRBD2. CDR1 is MNHNS, CDR2 SASEGT, per germline. This CDR3 is built from 14 residues. The junction had 9 bases not matched to a gene; V was cut back by 7 bases and J by 4 bases.

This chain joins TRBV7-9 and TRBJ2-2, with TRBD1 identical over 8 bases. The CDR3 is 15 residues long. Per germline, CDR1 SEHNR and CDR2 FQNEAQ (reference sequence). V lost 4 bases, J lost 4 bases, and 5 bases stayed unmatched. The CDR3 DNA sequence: TGTGCCAGCAGCTCGACAGGGGCGGGCACCGGGGAGCTGTTTTTT. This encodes CASSSTGAGTGELFF.

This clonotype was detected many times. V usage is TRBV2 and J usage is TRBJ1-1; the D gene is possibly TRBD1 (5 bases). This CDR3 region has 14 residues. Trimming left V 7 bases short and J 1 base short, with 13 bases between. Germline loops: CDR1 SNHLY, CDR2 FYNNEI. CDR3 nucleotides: TGTGCCAGCACCCCTCGGGGGTCGAACACTGAAGCTTTCTTT. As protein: CASTPRGSNTEAFF.

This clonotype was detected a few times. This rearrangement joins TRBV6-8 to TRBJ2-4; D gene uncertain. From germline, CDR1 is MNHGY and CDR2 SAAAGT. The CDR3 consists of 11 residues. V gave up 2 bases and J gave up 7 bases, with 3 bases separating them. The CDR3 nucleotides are TGTGCCAGCAGTTACGCGAACATTCAGTACTTC. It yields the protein CASSYANIQYF.

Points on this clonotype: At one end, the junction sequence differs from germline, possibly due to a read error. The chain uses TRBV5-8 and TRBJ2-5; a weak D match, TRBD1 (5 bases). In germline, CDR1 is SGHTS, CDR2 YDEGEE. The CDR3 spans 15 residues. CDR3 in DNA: TGTGCCACGGCAGGGCCTGGGGCCCTTGAAGAGACCAAGTACTTC. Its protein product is CATAGPGALEETKYF.

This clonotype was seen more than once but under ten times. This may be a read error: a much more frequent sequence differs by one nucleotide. The CDR3 nucleotides read TGTGCCTGCTCACCACCAGCCTTTGGGGGAGAGACCCAGTACTTC. The encoded protein is CACSPPAFGGETQYF. V gene TRBV18 combines with J gene TRBJ2-5; D possibly uses TRBD1 or TRBD2 (5 bases each). The CDR3 contains 15 residues. CDR1 is KGHSH, CDR2 LQKENI, per germline.

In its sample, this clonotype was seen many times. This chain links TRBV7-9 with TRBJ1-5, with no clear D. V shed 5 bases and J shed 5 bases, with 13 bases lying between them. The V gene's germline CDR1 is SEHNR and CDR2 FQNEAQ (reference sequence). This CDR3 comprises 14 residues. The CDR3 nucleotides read TGTGCCAGCAGCCCAGCATTGGTGGATCAGCCCCAGCATTTT. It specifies CASSPALVDQPQHF.

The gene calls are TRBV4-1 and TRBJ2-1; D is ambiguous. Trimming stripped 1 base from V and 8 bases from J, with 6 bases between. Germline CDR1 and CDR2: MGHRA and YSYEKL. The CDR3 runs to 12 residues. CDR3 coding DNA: TGCGCCAGCAGCCAAGTATACGATGAGCAGTTCTTC. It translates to CASSQVYDEQFF.

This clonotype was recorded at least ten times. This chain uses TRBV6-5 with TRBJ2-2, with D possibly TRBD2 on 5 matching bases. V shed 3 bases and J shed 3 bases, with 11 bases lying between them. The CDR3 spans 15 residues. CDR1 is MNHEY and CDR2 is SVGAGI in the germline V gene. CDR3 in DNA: TGTGCCAGCAGTTATGGCCTAGCCTACACCGGGGAGCTGTTTTTT. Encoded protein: CASSYGLAYTGELFF.

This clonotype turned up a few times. CDR3 sequence: CASSLDGHPWEQYF. CDR3 coding DNA: TGTGCCAGCAGCTTAGATGGACATCCCTGGGAGCAGTACTTC. The chain has TRBV11-3 and TRBJ2-7; perhaps TRBD1 as D (5 bases). Trimming took 0 bases from V and 7 from J, leaving 13 bases between them. The CDR3 totals 14 residues. Germline loops: CDR1 SGHNT, CDR2 YENEEA.